A single sample is the source of the 10 T cell receptor beta chains below, sequenced in a study of cytomegalovirus exposure and HLA in healthy donors. Use of 60 Vbeta and 13 Jbeta primers characterized the PCR. The assay was immunoSEQ multiplex PCR, and TCRdb's table has in-frame clones only and misses some. The repertoire holds under 250,000 clones, about 88% seen once, with roughly 0.22% in the top ten. Material: PBMCs. These receptor sequences come from a girl aged 2 to 9 in good health and CMV-seronegative.

This clone was seen more than once but under ten times. The rearrangement joins TRBV19 to TRBJ1-2; D is possibly TRBD1 (5 bases). The CDR3 covers 13 residues. V was shortened by 3 bases and J by 2 bases, with 7 bases between the two germline ends. Germline V CDR1 and CDR2: LNHDA, SQIVND (reference sequence). CDR3 residues: CASSMKGNYGYTF. The CDR3 DNA sequence: TGTGCCAGTAGTATGAAGGGGAACTATGGCTACACCTTC.

This chain connects TRBV27 to TRBJ1-4; perhaps TRBD1 as D (5 bases). The CDR3 contains 15 residues. Germline assignment: CDR1 MNHEY and CDR2 SMNVEV (reference sequence). V was pared by 6 bases and J by 4 bases, with 15 bases between. The CDR3 protein is CASRPVDSLNEKLFF. The DNA of the CDR3 is TGTGCCAGCAGACCCGTTGACAGCCTTAATGAAAAACTGTTTTTT.

The chain links TRBV5-6 to TRBJ1-3; D may be TRBD1 (5 bases). V gave up 3 bases and J gave up 0 bases, with 10 bases separating them. This CDR3 spans 15 amino acids. CDR1 and CDR2 (germline): SGHDT, YYEEEE. CDR3 in DNA: TGTGCCAGCAGCTGGGGACTTAACTCTGGAAACACCATATATTTT. Amino acid sequence: CASSWGLNSGNTIYF.

The rearrangement uses TRBV4-1 and TRBJ2-3; 8 bases agree with TRBD1. J lost 7 bases, V lost 0 bases, and 15 bases had no gene match. The length of the CDR3 is 18 residues. Germline assignment: CDR1 MGHRA and CDR2 YSYEKL. CDR3 sequence: CASSQDGRGRGLRYTQYF. CDR3 in DNA: TGCGCCAGCAGCCAAGATGGTCGCGGCAGGGGGCTTCGTTATACGCAGTATTTT.

V gene TRBV10-2 combines with J gene TRBJ1-2; 8 bases line up with TRBD1. CDR3 length equals 15 residues. Germline loops: CDR1 WSHSY, CDR2 SAAADI. V was pared by 3 bases and J by 0 bases, with 3 bases of the junction left unmatched. The CDR3 region is CASSDRGRSNYGYTF. The DNA for the CDR3 is TGCGCCAGCAGTGACAGGGGGCGGTCTAACTATGGCTACACCTTC.

The chain combines TRBV2 with TRBJ2-3; D may be TRBD2 (5 bases). Trimming shortened V by 5 bases and J by 9 bases, and 12 bases separated the two germline ends. The germline gives CDR1 SNHLY, CDR2 FYNNEI. The CDR3 consists of 12 residues. The CDR3 nucleotides are TGTGCCAGCAGTTTCAGGACTGACACGCAGTATTTT. Amino acids: CASSFRTDTQYF. The complete variable domain, with remaining parts taken from reference TRBV2 and TRBJ2-3, reads EPEVTQTPSHQVTQMGQEVILRCVPISNHLYFYWYRQILGQKVEFLVSFYNNEISEKSEIFDDQFSVERPDGSNFTLKIRSTKLEDSAMYFCASSFRTDTQYFGPGTRLTVL.

In the case of this clone: Other DNA sequences in this sample translate to the same CDR3. The DNA of the CDR3 is TGTGCCAGCAGTTACTCGGGACAGGAGAATTCACCCCTCCACTTT. Protein product: CASSYSGQENSPLHF. This rearrangement joins TRBV6-5 to TRBJ1-6; 8 nucleotides match TRBD1. CDR3 length: 15 residues. V was pared by 0 bases and J by 7 bases, with 2 bases of the junction left unmatched. CDR1 and CDR2 from the germline V gene are MNHEY and SVGAGI.

The chain's CDR3 is CASSSGQTTDTQYF. CDR3 coding DNA: TGCGCCAGCAGCTCCGGACAGACCACAGATACGCAGTATTTT. The gene calls are TRBV5-1 and TRBJ2-3; D possibly corresponds to TRBD1 (6 bases). Germline V gene lookup returns CDR1 SGHRS and CDR2 YFSETQ. CDR3 length: 14 residues. Deletions cut 3 bases from V and 2 bases from J, with 10 bases between.

The chain has TRBV14 and TRBJ2-7; D ambiguous. V shed 3 bases and J shed 6 bases, with 15 bases lying between them. This CDR3 has 14 amino acids. The germline CDR1 and CDR2 sequences are SGHDN and FVKESK. The CDR3: CASSHNYINSEQYF. CDR3 DNA: TGTGCCAGCAGCCACAACTATATCAATAGCGAGCAGTACTTC.

This clone was counted a single time. CDR3: CASSPGQGTQHF. The CDR3 region has the DNA TGTGCCAGCAGCCCCGGACAGGGTACCCAGCATTTT. This chain joins TRBV7-9 and TRBJ1-5, with TRBD1 matching over 8 bases. Germline trimming cut 5 bases from V and 11 bases from J; bases unmatched to any gene: 5. Germline lookup yields CDR1 SEHNR and CDR2 FQNEAQ (reference sequence). The CDR3 loop spans 12 amino acids.